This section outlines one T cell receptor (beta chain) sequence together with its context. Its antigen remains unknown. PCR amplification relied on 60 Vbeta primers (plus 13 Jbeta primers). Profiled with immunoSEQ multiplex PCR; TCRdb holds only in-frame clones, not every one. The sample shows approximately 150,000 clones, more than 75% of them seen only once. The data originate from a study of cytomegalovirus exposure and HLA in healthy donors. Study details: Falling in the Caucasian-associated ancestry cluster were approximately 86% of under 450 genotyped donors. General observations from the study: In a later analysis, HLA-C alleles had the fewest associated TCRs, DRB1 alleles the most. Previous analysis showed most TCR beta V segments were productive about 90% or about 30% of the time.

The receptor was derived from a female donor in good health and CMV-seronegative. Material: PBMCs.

CDR3 sequence reads: CASGGRQGEQETQYF. Here the CDR3 DNA reads TGCGCCAGCGGAGGGCGTCAGGGGGAACAAGAGACCCAGTACTTC. The genes are TRBV4-1 and TRBJ2-5; tentative D call: TRBD1 (7 bases). The germline V gene encodes CDR1 MGHRA and CDR2 YSYEKL. Between the trimmed V and J ends, which lost 8 bases and 2 bases, there was a span of 18 bases. The CDR3 extends over 15 amino acids.